This record covers a single TCR beta chain. Its target is not known. Germline V gene lookup returns CDR1 LGHDT and CDR2 YNNKEL (reference sequence). The V end lost 3 bases, the J end lost 6 bases, and 8 bases lay between the germline ends. The CDR3 totals 13 residues. This sample is drawn from a study of human T cells and chemical hapten exposure. The total RNA was obtained from whole blood that was not fractionated. Study conclusions and caveats: Sensitization with DPC brought no change to TCRs above 1 in 1000 in frequency.

Each CDR3 protein gets one entry after TCRdb re-called the 5' RACE reads with MiXCR. The data show tens of thousands of distinct CDR3 sequences, 6.5% to 8.5% seen once. The chain combines TRBV3-1 with TRBJ2-2; D unresolved. The clonotype comes from a male donor in good health. CDR3 sequence reads: CASSQPYPGELFF. The CDR3 DNA follows: TGTGCCAGCAGCCAGCCATATCCCGGGGAGCTGTTTTTT.